What follows are 3 T cell receptor beta chains derived from one specimen sequenced in a study of cytomegalovirus exposure and HLA in healthy donors. With 60 Vbeta and 13 Jbeta primers, the PCR was carried out. Sequencing was performed with immunoSEQ multiplex PCR; in TCRdb, only in-frame clones are kept and a portion is missing. This table has about 130,000 clones, 81% appearing once. The sequenced material came from PBMCs. Receptor source: a man aged 18 to 29 in good health and CMV-seronegative.

This sequence joins TRBV4-1 and TRBJ2-7; maybe TRBD1 (6 bases). V was clipped by 2 bases and J by 4 bases, with 12 bases between them. There are 14 residues in the CDR3. Looked up from germline, CDR1 is MGHRA and CDR2 is YSYEKL. The CDR3 nucleotides read TGCGCCAGCAGCCAATCCGCAGGGGAGTACGAGCAGTACTTC. Its translation is CASSQSAGEYEQYF.

The genes are TRBV29-1 and TRBJ1-1; D may be TRBD1 (6 bases). The length of the CDR3 is 13 residues. Germline CDR1 and CDR2: SQVTM and ANQGSEA. The V end was cut by 6 bases, the J end by 0 bases, with 11 bases between. CDR3 in DNA: TGCAGCGTAGCCGGGACATTGAACACTGAAGCTTTCTTT. This sequence encodes CSVAGTLNTEAFF.

This chain connects TRBV5-5 to TRBJ1-6, with D perhaps TRBD1 (6 bases). The V gene's germline CDR1 is SGHKS and CDR2 YYEKEE (reference sequence). V dropped 5 bases and J dropped 1 base, with 25 bases sitting between them. The CDR3 consists of 20 residues. The CDR3 region has the DNA TGTGCCAGCAGTTATAATCCGGGACAACCCCTAGGGTCCTATAATTCACCCCTCCACTTT. Protein sequence: CASSYNPGQPLGSYNSPLHF. Using reference TRBV5-5 and TRBJ1-6 for the parts outside the CDR3, the full variable domain is DAGVTQSPTHLIKTRGQQVTLRCSPISGHKSVSWYQQVLGQGPQFIFQYYEKEERGRGNFPDRFSARQFPNYSSELNVNALLLGDSALYLCASSYNPGQPLGSYNSPLHFGNGTRLTVT.